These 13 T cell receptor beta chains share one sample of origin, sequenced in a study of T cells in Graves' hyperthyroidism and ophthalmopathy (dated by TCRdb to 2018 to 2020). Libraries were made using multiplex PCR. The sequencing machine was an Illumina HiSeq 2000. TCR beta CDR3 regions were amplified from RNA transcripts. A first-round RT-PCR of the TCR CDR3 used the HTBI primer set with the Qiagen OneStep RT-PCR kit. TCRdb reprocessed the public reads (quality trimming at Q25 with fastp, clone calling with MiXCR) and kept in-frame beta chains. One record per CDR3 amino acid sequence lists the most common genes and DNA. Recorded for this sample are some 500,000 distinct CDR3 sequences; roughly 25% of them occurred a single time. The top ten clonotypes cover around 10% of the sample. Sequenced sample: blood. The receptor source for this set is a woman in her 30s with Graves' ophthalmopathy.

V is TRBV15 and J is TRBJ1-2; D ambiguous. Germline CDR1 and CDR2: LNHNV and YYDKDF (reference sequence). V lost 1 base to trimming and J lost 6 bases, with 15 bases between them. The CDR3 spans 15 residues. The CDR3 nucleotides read TGTGCCACCAGCAGAGGGGAAGGAAGACTAGATGGCTACACCTTC. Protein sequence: CATSRGEGRLDGYTF.

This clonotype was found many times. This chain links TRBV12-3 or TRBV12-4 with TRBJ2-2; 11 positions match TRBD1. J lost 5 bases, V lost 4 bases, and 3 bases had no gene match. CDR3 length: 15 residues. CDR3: CASSSGQGGTGELFF. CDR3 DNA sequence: TGTGCCAGCAGTTCGGGACAGGGGGGAACCGGGGAGCTGTTTTTT.

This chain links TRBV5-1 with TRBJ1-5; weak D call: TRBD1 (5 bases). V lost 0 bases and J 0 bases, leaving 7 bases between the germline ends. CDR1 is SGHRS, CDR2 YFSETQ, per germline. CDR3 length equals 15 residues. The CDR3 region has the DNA TGCGCCAGCAGCTTGGGACAGCCTAGCAATCAGCCCCAGCATTTT. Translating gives CASSLGQPSNQPQHF.

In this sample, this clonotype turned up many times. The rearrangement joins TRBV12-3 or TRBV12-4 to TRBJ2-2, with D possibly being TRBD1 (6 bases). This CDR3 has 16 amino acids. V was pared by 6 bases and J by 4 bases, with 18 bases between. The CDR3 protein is CASRVLSGGGTGELFF. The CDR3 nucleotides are TGTGCCAGCAGGGTGTTGAGTGGGGGCGGCACCGGGGAGCTGTTTTTT.

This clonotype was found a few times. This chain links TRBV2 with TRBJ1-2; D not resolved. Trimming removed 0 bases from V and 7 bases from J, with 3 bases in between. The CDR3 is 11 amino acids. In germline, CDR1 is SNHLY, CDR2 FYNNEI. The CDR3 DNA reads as TGTGCCAGCAGTGAAGCTCCTGGCTACACCTTC. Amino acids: CASSEAPGYTF.

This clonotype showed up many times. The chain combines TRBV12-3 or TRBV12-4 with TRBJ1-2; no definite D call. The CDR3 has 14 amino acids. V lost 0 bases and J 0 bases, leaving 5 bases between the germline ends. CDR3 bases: TGTGCCAGCAGTTTAGCCCAGTCTAACTATGGCTACACCTTC. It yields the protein CASSLAQSNYGYTF.

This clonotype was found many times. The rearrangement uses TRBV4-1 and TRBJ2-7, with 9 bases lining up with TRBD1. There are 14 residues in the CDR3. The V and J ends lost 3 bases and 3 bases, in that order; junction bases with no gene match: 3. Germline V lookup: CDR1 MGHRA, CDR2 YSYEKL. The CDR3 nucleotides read TGCGCCAGCAGCCAGGGACAGGGAAGCTACGAGCAGTACTTC. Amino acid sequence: CASSQGQGSYEQYF.

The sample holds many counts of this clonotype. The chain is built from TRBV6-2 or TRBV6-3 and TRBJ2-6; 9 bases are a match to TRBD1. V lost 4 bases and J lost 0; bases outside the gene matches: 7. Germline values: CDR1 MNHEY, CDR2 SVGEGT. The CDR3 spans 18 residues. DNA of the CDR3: TGTGCCAGCAGTTTCAGCGGACAGGGGAGCTCTGGGGCCAACGTCCTGACTTTC. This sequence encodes CASSFSGQGSSGANVLTF.

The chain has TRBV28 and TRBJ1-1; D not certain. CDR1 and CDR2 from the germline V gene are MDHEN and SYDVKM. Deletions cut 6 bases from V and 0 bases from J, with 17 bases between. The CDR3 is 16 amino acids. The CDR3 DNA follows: TGTGCCAGCAGCTTGATGAACGGACGAATGAACACTGAAGCTTTCTTT. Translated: CASSLMNGRMNTEAFF.

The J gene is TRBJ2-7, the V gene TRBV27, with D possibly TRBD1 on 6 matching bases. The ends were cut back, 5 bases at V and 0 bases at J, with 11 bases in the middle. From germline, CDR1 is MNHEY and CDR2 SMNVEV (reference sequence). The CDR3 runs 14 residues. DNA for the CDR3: TGTGCCAGCAGTAACAGGGTGGCCTCCTACGAGCAGTACTTC. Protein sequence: CASSNRVASYEQYF.

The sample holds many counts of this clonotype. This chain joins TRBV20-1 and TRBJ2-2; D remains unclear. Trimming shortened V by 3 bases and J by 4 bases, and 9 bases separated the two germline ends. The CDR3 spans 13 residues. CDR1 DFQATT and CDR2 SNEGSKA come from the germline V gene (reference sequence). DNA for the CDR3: TGCAGTGCTAGTTCGACCCCCACCGGGGAGCTGTTTTTT. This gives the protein CSASSTPTGELFF.

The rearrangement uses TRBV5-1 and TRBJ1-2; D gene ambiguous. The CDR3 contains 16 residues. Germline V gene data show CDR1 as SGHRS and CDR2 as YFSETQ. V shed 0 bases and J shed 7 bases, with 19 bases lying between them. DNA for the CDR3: TGCGCCAGCAGCTTGGCCGAACGCCCGGGAAGGAGTGGCTACACCTTC. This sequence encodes CASSLAERPGRSGYTF.

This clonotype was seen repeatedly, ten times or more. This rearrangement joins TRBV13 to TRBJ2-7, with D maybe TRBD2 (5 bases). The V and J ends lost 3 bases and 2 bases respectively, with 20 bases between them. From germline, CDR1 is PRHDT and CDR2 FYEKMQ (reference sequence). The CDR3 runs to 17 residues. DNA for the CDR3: TGTGCCAGCAGCTTTAACCAAGTGGGCTTGGGAGCCTACGAGCAGTACTTC. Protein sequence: CASSFNQVGLGAYEQYF.